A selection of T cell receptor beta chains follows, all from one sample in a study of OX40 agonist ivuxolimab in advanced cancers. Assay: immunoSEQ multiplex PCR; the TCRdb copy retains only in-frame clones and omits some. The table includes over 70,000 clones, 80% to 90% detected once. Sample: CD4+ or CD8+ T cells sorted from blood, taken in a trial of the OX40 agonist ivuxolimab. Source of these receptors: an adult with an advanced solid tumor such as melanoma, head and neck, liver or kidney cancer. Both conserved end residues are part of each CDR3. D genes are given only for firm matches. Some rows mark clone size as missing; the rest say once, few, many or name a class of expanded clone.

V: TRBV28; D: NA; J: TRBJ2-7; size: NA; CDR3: CASSLWNEQYF; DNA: TGTGCCAGCAGTTTATGGAACGAGCAGTACTTC
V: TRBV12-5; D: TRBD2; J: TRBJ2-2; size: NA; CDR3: CASGLIAGGSSTGELFF; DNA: TGTGCTAGCGGTTTGATAGCGGGCGGTAGTAGCACCGGGGAGCTGTTTTTT
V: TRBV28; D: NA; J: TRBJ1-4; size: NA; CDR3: CASSLVIEKLFF; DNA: TGTGCCAGCAGTTTGGTCATTGAAAAACTGTTTTTT
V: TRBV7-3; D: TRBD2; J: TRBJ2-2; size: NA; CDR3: CASSPGLAVDTGELFF; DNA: TGTGCCAGCAGCCCTGGACTAGCGGTAGACACCGGGGAGCTGTTTTTT
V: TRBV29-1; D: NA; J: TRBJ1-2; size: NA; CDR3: CSVEGVGRGGYTF; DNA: TGCAGCGTTGAAGGGGTGGGGCGGGGGGGCTACACCTTC
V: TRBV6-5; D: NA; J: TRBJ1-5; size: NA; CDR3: CASSYSGPRAGQPQHF; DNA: TGTGCCAGCAGTTACTCCGGGCCCCGGGCCGGGCAGCCCCAGCATTTT
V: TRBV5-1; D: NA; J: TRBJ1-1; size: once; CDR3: CASSPMGRGNTEAFF; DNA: TGCGCCAGCAGCCCTATGGGGAGGGGGAACACTGAAGCTTTCTTT
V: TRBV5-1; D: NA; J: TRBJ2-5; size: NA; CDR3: CASSLNGDFGQETQYF; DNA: TGCGCCAGCAGCTTGAATGGAGACTTTGGACAAGAGACCCAGTACTTC
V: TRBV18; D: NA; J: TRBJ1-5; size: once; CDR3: CASSPQEGGPYQPQHF; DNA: TGTGCCAGCTCACCACAGGAAGGCGGACCTTATCAGCCCCAGCATTTT
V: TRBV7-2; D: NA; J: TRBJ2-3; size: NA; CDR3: CASSSPGTDTQYF; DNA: TGTGCCAGCAGCTCCCCAGGTACAGATACGCAGTATTTT
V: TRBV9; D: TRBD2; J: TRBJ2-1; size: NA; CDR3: CASSVEGLAMYNEQFF; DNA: TGTGCCAGCAGCGTAGAGGGACTAGCGATGTACAATGAGCAGTTCTTC
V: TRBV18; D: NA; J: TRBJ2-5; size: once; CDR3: CASSPLPGAWQETQYF; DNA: TGTGCCAGCTCACCACTGCCAGGAGCGTGGCAAGAGACCCAGTACTTC
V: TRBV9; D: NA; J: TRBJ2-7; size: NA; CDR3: CASSVGLQGSYEQYF; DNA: TGTGCCAGCAGCGTCGGACTACAAGGTTCCTACGAGCAGTACTTC
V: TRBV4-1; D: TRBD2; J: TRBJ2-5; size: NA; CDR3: CASSPGPRGGGYQETQYF; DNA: TGCGCCAGCAGCCCGGGCCCCCGTGGGGGGGGGTACCAAGAGACCCAGTACTTC
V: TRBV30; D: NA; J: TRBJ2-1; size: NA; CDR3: CAWSDPHEQFF; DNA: TGTGCCTGGAGTGATCCCCATGAGCAGTTCTTC
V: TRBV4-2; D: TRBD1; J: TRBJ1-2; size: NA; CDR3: CASSQDRDSANYGYTF; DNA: TGTGCCAGCAGCCAGGACCGGGACAGCGCTAACTATGGCTACACCTTC
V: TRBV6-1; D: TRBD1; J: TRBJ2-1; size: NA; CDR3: CASSGRTGITNNEQFF; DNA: TGTGCCAGCAGTGGAAGGACAGGTATAACGAACAATGAGCAGTTCTTC
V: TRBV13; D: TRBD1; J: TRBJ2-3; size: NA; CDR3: CASSWRQGDTQYF; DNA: TGTGCCAGCAGCTGGCGACAGGGGGATACGCAGTATTTT
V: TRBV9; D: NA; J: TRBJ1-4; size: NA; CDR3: CASSASGRGGEKLFF; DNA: NA
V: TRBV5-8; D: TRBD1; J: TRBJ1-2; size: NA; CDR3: CASSFPGQGPMGGYTF; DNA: TGTGCCAGCAGCTTCCCGGGACAGGGCCCAATGGGGGGCTACACCTTC
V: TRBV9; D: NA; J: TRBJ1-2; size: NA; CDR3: CASSVLSQTDAYGYTF; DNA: TGTGCCAGCAGCGTACTCTCCCAGACAGACGCGTATGGCTACACCTTC
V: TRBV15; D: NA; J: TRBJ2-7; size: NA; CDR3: CATSREVRGDYEQYF; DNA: TGTGCCACCAGCAGAGAGGTCAGGGGGGACTACGAGCAGTACTTC
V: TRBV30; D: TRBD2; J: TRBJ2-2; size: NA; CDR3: CAWSVRVGTSDTGELFF; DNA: TGTGCCTGGAGTGTACGAGTCGGGACTAGTGACACCGGGGAGCTGTTTTTT
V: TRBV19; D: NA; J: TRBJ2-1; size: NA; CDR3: CATGTSHPSEQFF; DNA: TGTGCCACCGGGACTTCACATCCGAGTGAGCAGTTCTTC
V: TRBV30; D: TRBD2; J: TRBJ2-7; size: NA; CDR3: CAWSVPGLAKGYEQYF; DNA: TGTGCCTGGAGTGTACCAGGACTAGCGAAAGGCTACGAGCAGTACTTC
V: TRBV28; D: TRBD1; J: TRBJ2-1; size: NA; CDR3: CASSSSGGNEQFF; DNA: TGTGCCAGCAGTTCGTCAGGGGGCAATGAGCAGTTCTTC
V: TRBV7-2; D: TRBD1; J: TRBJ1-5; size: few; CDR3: CASSLGTGSYQPQHF; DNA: TGTGCCAGCAGCTTAGGGACAGGGAGCTATCAGCCCCAGCATTTT
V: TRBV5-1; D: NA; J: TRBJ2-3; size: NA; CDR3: CASSMGQTDTQYF; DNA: TGCGCCAGCAGTATGGGGCAGACAGATACGCAGTATTTT
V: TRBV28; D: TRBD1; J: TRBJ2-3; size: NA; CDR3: CASSPGTGGGADTQYF; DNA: TGTGCCAGCAGTCCAGGGACAGGGGGCGGCGCAGATACGCAGTATTTT
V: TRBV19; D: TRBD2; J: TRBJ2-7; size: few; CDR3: CASSRRGAGAYEQYF; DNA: TGTGCCAGTAGTCGGCGGGGGGCCGGGGCCTACGAGCAGTACTTC
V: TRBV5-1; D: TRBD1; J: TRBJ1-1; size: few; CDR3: CASRGQGMNTEAFF; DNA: TGCGCCAGCAGAGGACAGGGGATGAACACTGAAGCTTTCTTT
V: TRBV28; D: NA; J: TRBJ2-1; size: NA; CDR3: CASNRVNEQFF; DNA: TGTGCCAGTAACAGGGTTAATGAGCAGTTCTTC
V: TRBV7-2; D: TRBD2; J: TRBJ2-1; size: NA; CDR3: CASSLRTSGSANEQFF; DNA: TGTGCCAGCAGCCTAAGGACTAGCGGGAGCGCAAATGAGCAGTTCTTC